This entry describes one T cell receptor (beta chain). The antigen is not known. The PCR employed 60 Vbeta primers together with 13 Jbeta primers. Using immunoSEQ multiplex PCR, the repertoire was profiled, and TCRdb retains in-frame clones only, with some absent. In the table there are around 120,000 clones, around 74% of which are singletons. This record comes from a study of cytomegalovirus exposure and HLA in healthy donors. Study-level results: It was shown in a later analysis that HLA-associated TCR beta chains were more clonally expanded than other, equally common chains. Later analysis identified about 15,000 TCR beta sequences associated with HLA alleles, using a false discovery rate threshold of 0.05. When analyzed later, a missense DCLRE1C variant was found to be linked to TCR beta V- and J-gene trimming.

Participants comprised healthy donors of bone marrow. Per germline, CDR1 SGHVS and CDR2 FNYEAQ. The CDR3 totals 15 residues. V was trimmed by 1 base and J by 10 bases, leaving 14 bases between them. The source is a man in his sixties in good health and CMV-seropositive. The sequenced sample consisted of PBMCs. The chain uses TRBV7-6 and TRBJ1-6; the D is unclear. For the CDR3, the DNA is TGTGCCAGCAGCTTAGGAGGACTGGGAGGGTCACCCCTCCACTTT. Its protein product is CASSLGGLGGSPLHF.